This record covers a single T cell receptor (beta chain). Its antigen is not identified. 13 Jbeta primers and 60 Vbeta primers were used for the PCR. Generated by immunoSEQ multiplex PCR, the TCRdb table keeps only in-frame clones and is missing some. Of approximately 120,000 clones listed, about 70% are singletons. The data derive from a study of cytomegalovirus exposure and HLA in healthy donors. Study overall: Clustering assigned about 80% of the roughly 420 genotyped donors to the Caucasian-associated ancestry cluster.

The germline CDR1 and CDR2 sequences are SNHLY and FYNNEI. Between the trimmed V and J ends, which lost 8 bases and 0 bases, there was a span of 14 bases. There are 15 residues in the CDR3. Whole-study results and caveats: A reported reduction in N-insertions relative to the 666-donor mean was seen in an Asian-associated ancestry cluster in a later analysis.

Source material: PBMCs. The TCR originated in a woman aged 55-69 years in good health and CMV-seropositive. The chain is built from TRBV2 and TRBJ1-3; possible D gene TRBD1, 5 bases. The CDR3 DNA reads TGTGCCAGCCTCTTAACACAGGCCTCTGGAAACACCATATATTTT. This translates into CASLLTQASGNTIYF.